This T cell receptor beta chain comes out of a study of blood T cells in healthy people across ages. Findings and caveats of the study: Underestimates were what the diversity estimates from one million T cells were considered to be. Older individuals had lower TCR beta diversity per million T cells (the decline was roughly linear).

Then a second PCR, running roughly 7 to 11 cycles, was carried out with a sample-barcoded 5' primer and a J-beta primer mix. TCRdb itself ran the 5' RACE reads through MiXCR, one entry per CDR3 protein. The sample shows about 670,000 distinct CDR3 sequences, approximately 40% of them seen only once. Caucasian individuals from Russia who were healthy and aged about 6 to 95 acted as donors. The authors extracted at least 5 micrograms of total RNA per sample. This clonotype was recorded many times. The target antigen is unknown. Sequencing was done on a sample of blood. The TCR was taken from a man at least 80 years old in good health.

This CDR3 is CSVVSGDGAYEQYF. For the CDR3, the DNA is TGCAGCGTTGTATCCGGAGACGGGGCTTACGAGCAGTACTTC. The chain has TRBV29-1 and TRBJ2-7; D may match TRBD1 or TRBD2 (5 bases each). The ends were cut back, 4 bases at V and 4 bases at J, with 17 bases in the middle. Germline lookup yields CDR1 SQVTM and CDR2 ANQGSEA. The CDR3 has 14 residues.